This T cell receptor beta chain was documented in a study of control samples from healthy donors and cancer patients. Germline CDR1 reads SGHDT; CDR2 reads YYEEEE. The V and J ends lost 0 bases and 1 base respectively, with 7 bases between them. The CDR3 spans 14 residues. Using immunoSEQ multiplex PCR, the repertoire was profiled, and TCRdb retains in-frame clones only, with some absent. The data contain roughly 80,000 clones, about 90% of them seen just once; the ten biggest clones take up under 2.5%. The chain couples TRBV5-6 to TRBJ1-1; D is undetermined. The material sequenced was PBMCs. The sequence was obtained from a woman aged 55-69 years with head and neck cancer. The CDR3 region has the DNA TGTGCCAGCAGCTTGGTTAAGGGGAACACTGAAGCTTTCTTT. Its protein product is CASSLVKGNTEAFF.